This T cell receptor beta chain was captured by sequencing in a study of identical twins' blood T cells. Study-level results: Even for out-of-frame TCRbeta, twins reportedly shared V gene usage much more than unrelated donors.

Each TCR cDNA library carried sample-specific barcodes on both ends. MiXCR, applied by TCRdb to the 5' RACE reads, yields one record per CDR3 protein. The sample lists 400,000 or so distinct CDR3 sequences, roughly 27% seen once, with roughly 5.5% in the top ten. All three twin pairs grew up together with likely shared infections and vaccines. As concerns this clonotype: Its antigen remains unidentified.

Trimming removed 9 bases from V and 5 bases from J, with 6 bases in between. The CDR3 runs to 10 residues. Sequencing was carried out using PBMCs. The rearrangement joins TRBV23-1 to TRBJ2-3; D ambiguous. TRBV23-1 is identified as an open reading frame with a role that is uncertain. The TCR comes from a woman between 18 and 49 years old in good health. CDR3 sequence: CARPGDTQYF. CDR3 coding DNA: TGCGCCAGACCGGGAGATACGCAGTATTTT.